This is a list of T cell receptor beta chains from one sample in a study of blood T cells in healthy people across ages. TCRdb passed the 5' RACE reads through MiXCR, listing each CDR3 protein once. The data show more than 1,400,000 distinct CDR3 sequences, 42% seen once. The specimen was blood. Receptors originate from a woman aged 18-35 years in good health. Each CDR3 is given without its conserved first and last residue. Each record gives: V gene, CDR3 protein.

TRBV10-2,ASSESLTEGGGTDTQY
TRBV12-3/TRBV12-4,ASRGSGGQFYEQY
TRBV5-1,ASSFGQARDEQF
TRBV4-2,ASSQVGTGPDTQY
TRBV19,ASSTGTGRSSYEQY
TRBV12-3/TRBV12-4,ASSPTGAYDTQY
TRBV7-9,ASSLGSHAGEKLF
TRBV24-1,ATSSNMNTEAF
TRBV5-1,ASSLPTNTDTQY
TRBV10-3,AISESRGSSTDTQY
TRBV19,ASSMRGEQF
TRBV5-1,ASSPRVNEQF
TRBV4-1,ASSQVRDGYEQY
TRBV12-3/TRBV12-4,ASTAGLAANEQY
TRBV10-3,AIRGGGNTEAF
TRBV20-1,SARRNQGGAF
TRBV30,AWDDKGFYGYT
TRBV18,ASSLRPLPDEQY
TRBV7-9,ASSANGGGSGGRGYT
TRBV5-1,ASSLEASVTDTQY
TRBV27,ASSSLPGVSYEQY
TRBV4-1,ASSTTGGLGETQY